The 5 T cell receptor beta chains listed next were all sequenced from one sample in a study of blood T cell repertoires in COVID-19. Clones were read by immunoSEQ multiplex PCR, and TCRdb kept only the in-frame ones, dropping some. Of roughly 150,000 clones in the sample, approximately 78% were seen once. The sequencing sample was made of peripheral blood. The origin of the receptors is a woman over 75 with acute or convalescent COVID-19.

This clone was counted only a few times. V gene TRBV5-6 combines with J gene TRBJ1-2; no clear D gene. The V gene lost 2 bases and the J gene lost 9 bases, with 14 bases spanning the gap. CDR3 length: 13 amino acids. The germline V gene has CDR1 SGHDT and CDR2 YYEEEE. The CDR3 reads CASSFTGQRSYTF. In DNA form, the CDR3 reads TGTGCCAGCAGCTTTACTGGGCAGAGAAGCTACACCTTC.

This chain uses TRBV29-1 with TRBJ2-1; TRBD1 matches at 7 bases. The V and J ends lost 6 bases and 4 bases, in that order; junction bases with no gene match: 3. The CDR3 sequence is 12 residues long. Germline assignment: CDR1 SQVTM and CDR2 ANQGSEA. CDR3 amino acids: CSVGTDYNEQFF. The CDR3 nucleotides are TGCAGCGTCGGGACAGATTACAATGAGCAGTTCTTC.

This clone has only one observation. The chain couples TRBV29-1 to TRBJ2-1; no firm D call. The CDR3 is 12 amino acids. V lost 0 bases and J 9 bases, leaving 9 bases between the germline ends. The germline V gene encodes CDR1 SQVTM and CDR2 ANQGSEA. CDR3 DNA: TGCAGCGTTGAAGAAAGAGCAGGTGAGCAGTTCTTC. This encodes CSVEERAGEQFF.

This chain joins TRBV24-1 and TRBJ1-6, with 7 bases identical to TRBD1. Germline assignment: CDR1 KGHDR and CDR2 SFDVKD. The CDR3 runs 17 residues. The V segment lost 2 bases and the J segment 5 bases; nucleotides outside the gene matches: 8. The CDR3 sequence: CATSDYDRVSHNSPLHF. The CDR3 nucleotides read TGTGCCACCAGTGATTACGACAGGGTGAGCCATAATTCACCCCTCCACTTT.

The J gene is TRBJ2-3, the V gene TRBV19; 10 bases line up with TRBD2. CDR3 length equals 19 residues. The germline V gene has CDR1 LNHDA and CDR2 SQIVND (reference sequence). V gave up 5 bases and J gave up 1 base; unmatched junction bases: 15. The chain's CDR3 is CASSQRHPAGGLGTDTQYF. CDR3 DNA sequence: TGTGCCAGTAGTCAACGTCATCCAGCGGGAGGGCTAGGCACAGATACGCAGTATTTT.